The TCR beta chain described here comes from a study of blood T cell repertoires in COVID-19. Methods used by the authors: For nucleated cells, counts were estimated from reference gene primer amplification. Libraries were prepared by immunoSEQ multiplex PCR; TCRdb keeps only in-frame clonotypes and omits some of them. The D gene and trimming were derived from the DNA, and the V and J assignments and clone size from that table. The sample lists about 250,000 clones; nearly 90% were seen once. Participants, 18 to 89 years old, spanned 25 or so US areas. Participants' own reports of clinical history determined their cohort assignment. This CDR3 region has 16 residues. V shed 0 bases and J shed 4 bases, with 12 bases lying between them. Germline CDR1 LGHDT, CDR2 YNNKEL (reference sequence).

The sequence derives from a woman aged 25 to 45 with acute COVID-19. This chain joins TRBV3-1 (or the pseudogene TRBV3-2) and TRBJ2-2; D might be TRBD1 (6 bases). Sequencing was done on a sample of PBMCs or T cells enriched from blood (not recorded which). The CDR3 coding sequence is TGTGCCAGCAGCCAAGATCGCCAGGGGCCCACCGGGGAGCTGTTTTTT. Its translation: CASSQDRQGPTGELFF.